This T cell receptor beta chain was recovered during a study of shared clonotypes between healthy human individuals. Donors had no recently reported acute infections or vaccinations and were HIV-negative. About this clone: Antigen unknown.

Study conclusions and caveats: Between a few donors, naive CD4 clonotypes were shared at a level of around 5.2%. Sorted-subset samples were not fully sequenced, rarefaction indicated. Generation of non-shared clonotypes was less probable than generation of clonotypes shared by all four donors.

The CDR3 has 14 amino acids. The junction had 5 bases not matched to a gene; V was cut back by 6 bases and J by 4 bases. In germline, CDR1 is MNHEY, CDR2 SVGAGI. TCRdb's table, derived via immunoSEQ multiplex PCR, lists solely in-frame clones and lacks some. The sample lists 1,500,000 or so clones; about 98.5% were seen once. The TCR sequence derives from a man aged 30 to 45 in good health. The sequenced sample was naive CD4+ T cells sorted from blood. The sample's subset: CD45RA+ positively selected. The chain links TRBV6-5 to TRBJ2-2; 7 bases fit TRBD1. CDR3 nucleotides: TGTGCCAGCAGGCTCGACAGGGCCACCGGGGAGCTGTTTTTT. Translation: CASRLDRATGELFF.